Listed here are 10 T cell receptor beta chains from one sample, sequenced in a study of T cells in localized non-small cell lung cancer. Assay used: immunoSEQ multiplex PCR; TCRdb lists only in-frame clones, some missing. The repertoire includes about 2,500 clones, 25% of them detected once, and roughly 20% sits in the top ten. The input for sequencing was normal lung tissue next to the tumor, taken before any cancer treatment. The receptors derive from a man aged 40-75 years with stage II squamous cell lung carcinoma.

This clone was picked up a small number of times. Sequence at one end of the junction differs from germline and may be a read error. The chain couples TRBV9 to TRBJ1-2; D may be TRBD1 (5 bases). The germline V gene encodes CDR1 SGDLS and CDR2 YYNGEE. The CDR3 runs 15 residues. DNA for the CDR3: TGTGCCAGCAGTGTAGCTGGGGGTGGTGGCTATGGCTACACCTTC. Translation: CASSVAGGGGYGYTF.

This clone was observed a few times. The chain is built from TRBV1 and TRBJ2-4; TRBD1, as called in the table, went unchecked against the DNA. TRBV1 is a listed pseudogene. The CDR3 has 13 residues. CDR3 DNA: TGCGCCAGCAGCCAAGTAGAGGGGGACATTCAGTACTTC. This encodes CASSQVEGDIQYF.

This clone was seen a few times. The chain couples TRBV6-8 to TRBJ1-5; TRBD1 aligns across 9 bases. With 7 bases clipped from V and 0 bases from J, the junction kept 7 bases outside the gene matches. Germline V gene lookup returns CDR1 MNHGY and CDR2 SAAAGT. CDR3 size: 16 residues. CDR3 loop: CASNDRGRNSNQPQHF. The CDR3 DNA reads TGTGCCAGCAACGACAGGGGGAGAAATAGCAATCAGCCCCAGCATTTT.

The gene calls are TRBV6-8 and TRBJ1-1; D ambiguous. The germline V and J ends were trimmed by 0 bases and 4 bases, with 9 bases remaining between them. Germline assignment: CDR1 MNHGY and CDR2 SAAAGT. This CDR3 has 14 residues. CDR3 in amino acids: CASSYSQVRTEAFF. In nucleotides, the CDR3 is TGTGCCAGCAGTTACTCCCAGGTCCGCACTGAAGCTTTCTTT.

This clone is large within its sample. The rearrangement joins TRBV19 to TRBJ1-4; D unresolved. Germline V gives CDR1 LNHDA, CDR2 SQIVND (reference sequence). V was trimmed by 4 bases and J by 6 bases, leaving 12 bases between them. The CDR3 totals 14 residues. For the CDR3, the DNA is TGTGCCAGTAGTACACCGCTAGCGGATGAAAAACTGTTTTTT. It translates to CASSTPLADEKLFF.

The chain couples TRBV18 to TRBJ2-7; TRBD1 aligns across 7 bases. V gave up 1 base and J gave up 3 bases; unmatched junction bases: 6. This CDR3 contains 15 residues. CDR1 is KGHSH and CDR2 is LQKENI in the germline V gene. CDR3 amino acids: CASSPHPDRVYEQYF. The CDR3 coding sequence is TGTGCCAGCTCACCACACCCTGACAGGGTCTACGAGCAGTACTTC.

In nucleotides, the CDR3 is TGCAGCGTTGAGGTCCTTCCCTACAATGAGCAGTTCTTC. It is translated as CSVEVLPYNEQFF. V usage is TRBV29-1 and J usage is TRBJ2-1; no clear D gene. The V gene's germline CDR1 is SQVTM and CDR2 ANQGSEA. This CDR3 has 13 residues. V gave up 3 bases and J gave up 2 bases, with 8 bases separating them.

This chain connects TRBV6-8 to TRBJ2-3; D gene ambiguous. The CDR3 totals 15 residues. Germline V CDR1 and CDR2: MNHGY, SAAAGT. Deletions cut 6 bases from V and 4 bases from J, with 17 bases between. For the CDR3, the DNA is TGTGCCAGCAGGCCAAGGAGCTTTGAGGCAGATACGCAGTATTTT. It is translated as CASRPRSFEADTQYF.

This clone has just a few counts. The chain joins TRBV6-8 to TRBJ1-5, with D uncertain. The CDR3 has 15 amino acids. V shed 4 bases and J shed 0 bases, with 10 bases lying between them. CDR1 is MNHGY and CDR2 is SAAAGT in the germline V gene. In nucleotides, the CDR3 is TGTGCCAGCAGTTTATCCGGGAATAGCAATCAGCCCCAGCATTTT. It specifies CASSLSGNSNQPQHF.

This clone has only a few counts. The chain is built from TRBV14 and TRBJ1-2; D is possibly TRBD1 (5 bases). Per germline, CDR1 SGHDN and CDR2 FVKESK. The CDR3 is 13 amino acids. V was trimmed by 4 bases and J by 4 bases, leaving 10 bases between them. The chain's CDR3 is CASSRGEGYGYTF. CDR3 nucleotides: TGTGCCAGCAGCCGAGGGGAGGGCTATGGCTACACCTTC.